Listed below are T cell receptor beta chains from one sample, sequenced in a study of shared clonotypes between healthy human individuals. Libraries were prepared by immunoSEQ multiplex PCR; TCRdb keeps only in-frame clonotypes and omits some of them. The profile covers hundreds of thousands of clones, with 96% appearing a single time and roughly 0.12% taken by the ten largest. The source material was naive CD8+ T cells sorted from blood. Receptors were obtained from a woman in her 30s in good health. Both conserved end residues are trimmed from each CDR3. Each record gives: V gene, J gene, CDR3 protein.

>TRBV6-6|TRBJ1-2
ASSSPRENYGYT
>TRBV4-1|TRBJ2-1
ASSPLSGRVDEQF
>TRBV19|TRBJ1-4
ASSISDMPDEKLF
>TRBV5-1|TRBJ2-7
ASSFGPTYEQY
>TRBV28|TRBJ2-5
ATYSGGGQY
>TRBV14|TRBJ2-2
ATRGTPNTGELF
>TRBV28|TRBJ2-1
ASSFPGLGGNEQF
>TRBV28|TRBJ2-5
ASSPGLAGIQETQY
>TRBV5-1|TRBJ2-2
ASSLFDVSTGELF
>TRBV7-8|TRBJ2-2
ASSAKGQEETGELF
>TRBV27|TRBJ2-1
ASSLSAWGYNEQF
>TRBV2|TRBJ2-7
ASSETGAYEQY
>TRBV27|TRBJ2-7
ASSLSPQSSYEQY
>TRBV5-6|TRBJ2-3
ASSFGTSDLADTQY
>TRBV16|TRBJ2-1
ASSQSRGPNNEQF
>TRBV4-2|TRBJ1-6
ASSPDSNSPLH
>TRBV27|TRBJ2-1
ASSWGQANNEQF
>TRBV7-8|TRBJ1-1
ASSLSGGNTEAF
>TRBV5-4|TRBJ2-5
ASSDDRSQETQY
>TRBV5-4|TRBJ2-1
ASSLAKHEQF
>TRBV4-1|TRBJ2-2
ASSPRGTGGELF
>TRBV7-3|TRBJ2-3
ASSAPRGLDTDTQY
>TRBV10-1|TRBJ1-1
ASSSSGQENTEAF
>TRBV27|TRBJ2-7
ASSPRGVSYEQY
>TRBV19|TRBJ2-1
ASSIKDFGNEQF
>TRBV11-2|TRBJ2-1
ASSNDRDGQF
>TRBV7-9|TRBJ2-1
ASSSSGGRSPGPEQF
>TRBV29-1|TRBJ2-4
SAQEGDEDIQY
>TRBV9|TRBJ2-7
ASSVADGAYEQY
>TRBV14|TRBJ1-1
ASSQDRVSMNTEAF
>TRBV9|TRBJ2-1
ASSPQTGVANEQF
>TRBV13|TRBJ2-3
ASSHRLAETPTDTQY
>TRBV28|NA
ATNRGMVGVYEQY
>TRBV27|TRBJ2-1
ASSLGSGRAYNEQF
>TRBV6-5|TRBJ2-4
ASSYDRGNIQY
>TRBV10-1|TRBJ2-7
ASSESRGTYEQY
>TRBV27|TRBJ2-1
ASRNNRGHGEQF
>TRBV27|TRBJ2-5
ASSSLAGGYQETQY
>TRBV11-1|TRBJ1-1
ASSDNGRTMNTEAF
>TRBV30|TRBJ2-1
AWSRGSRDAF
>TRBV27|TRBJ2-2
ASSLRERLAPHTGELF
>TRBV7-9|TRBJ2-7
ASQGGLAGGESYEQY
>TRBV6-6|TRBJ2-2
ASSYTTGELF
>TRBV2|TRBJ2-7
ARGSLSNSAAYYEQY
>TRBV9|TRBJ1-1
ASSSTGGWAF
>TRBV27|TRBJ1-4
ASSLGGYNEKLF
>TRBV9|TRBJ2-1
ASSGSGSGYNEQF
>TRBV19|TRBJ2-7
ASSMVRPDRGREQY
>TRBV28|TRBJ2-3
ASSRLLRDTQY
>TRBV5-6|TRBJ2-1
ASSVSGTSRIEQF